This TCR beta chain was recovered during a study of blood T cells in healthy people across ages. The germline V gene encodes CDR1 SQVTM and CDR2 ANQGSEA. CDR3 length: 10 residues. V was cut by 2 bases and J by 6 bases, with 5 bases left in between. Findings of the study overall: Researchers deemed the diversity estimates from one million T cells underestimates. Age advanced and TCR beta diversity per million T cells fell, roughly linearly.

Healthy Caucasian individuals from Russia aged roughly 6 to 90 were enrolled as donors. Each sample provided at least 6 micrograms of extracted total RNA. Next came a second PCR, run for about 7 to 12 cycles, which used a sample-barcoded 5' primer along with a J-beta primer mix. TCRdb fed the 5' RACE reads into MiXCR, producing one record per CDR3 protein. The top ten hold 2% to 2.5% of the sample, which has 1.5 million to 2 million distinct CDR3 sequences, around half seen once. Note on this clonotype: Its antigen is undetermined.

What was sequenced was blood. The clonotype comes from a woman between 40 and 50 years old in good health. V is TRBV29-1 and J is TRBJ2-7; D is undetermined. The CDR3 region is CSVEIGEQYF. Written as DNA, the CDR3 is TGCAGCGTTGAAATAGGCGAGCAGTACTTC.